This T cell receptor beta chain was observed in a study of cytomegalovirus exposure and HLA in healthy donors (dated by TCRdb to the late 2010s). For context, the study as a whole: According to a later analysis, the 100 to 150 validation repertoires were produced on the same platform as the roughly 700 repertoires of the first cohort. The study aimed to test whether cataloging public T cell receptors could reveal signatures of past pathogen exposure. Along with the approximately 670-subject first cohort, a separate validation cohort of roughly 110 different subjects was used. To predict cytomegalovirus infection status, the study combined high-throughput TCR immunosequencing, statistical association of individual TCRs with disease status, and machine learning.

As for this clone: Its recognized antigen is unknown. One base away there is no much larger clone; base qualities are not given.

On the study overall, not on this receptor specifically: A later analysis had no HLA typing for the validation cohort, so co-occurrence there was scored across all 130 or so repertoires. Of the cluster scores, 90% to 95% were above 0 in a later analysis, which found that TCRs clustered in the first cohort also tended to co-occur in the approximately 120 validation repertoires. The classifier was reported to diagnose cytomegalovirus status with high specificity and sensitivity in both the original cohort and the validation cohort. The study gave a list of 150 to 200 TCR beta chains associated with cytomegalovirus. The authors suggested that the approach could potentially be extended to other disease states and immunological phenotypes. While some public TCRs were present in many individuals, most TCR sequences turned up only very rarely across donors. In vitro tests confirmed that a few of the cytomegalovirus-associated TCR beta chains recognize cytomegalovirus antigens.

Via the germline V gene, CDR1 is MGHRA and CDR2 YSYEKL. Unmatched junction bases come to 11, with V trimmed by 0 bases and J by 6 bases. The CDR3, cysteine through phenylalanine, is 17 amino acids long. The read is trimmed to its CDR3 DNA, 51 bases read in frame from base 1. The donors belonged to the validation cohort of about 120 subjects, which was separate from the approximately 610-subject first cohort. The library was prepared using the immunoSEQ multiplex PCR assay. On the authors' methods: A statistical classification framework was built for diagnosing cytomegalovirus status from the catalog of TCR beta chain sequences. The table was pulled from immuneACCESS by TCRdb, which kept in-frame rearrangements only. Such tables lose some clones; where checked, under half of the loss comes from unresolved V genes, and the rest has no known cause. The V and J calls and clone size were taken over from that table, and D and trimming were inferred from the DNA. Recorded for this sample are 100,000 to 120,000 clones; approximately 90% of them occurred a single time. Of the sample, approximately 1.4% is held by the ten largest clones.

The sequencing sample was made of PBMCs. The sequence derives from a woman aged 25-40 years in good health and CMV-seropositive. The chain is made from TRBV4-1 and TRBJ2-7; 10 bases in the middle match TRBD1. The CDR3 protein sequence reads: CASSQESEGTGAFEQYF. The DNA reads TGCGCCAGCAGCCAAGAATCAGAGGGGACAGGGGCTTTCGAGCAGTACTTC.